These 30 T cell receptor beta chains originate from one sample sequenced in a study of CD8 T cells in Susac syndrome. Reverse transcription of about 0.45 to 1 ug RNA was carried out with random hexamers. TCRdb ran MiXCR on the immunoSEQ multiplex PCR reads and lists one entry per CDR3 protein. The sample records 350,000 to 550,000 distinct CDR3 sequences, more than 80% being singletons. Material: CD8+ T cells from PBMCs. The source of these receptors is a human donor with multiple sclerosis.

This clonotype was detected a few times. Mismatch with germline at one junction end may stem from a read error. The chain has TRBV5-1 and TRBJ1-5, with D possibly being TRBD1 (5 bases). The germline V gene encodes CDR1 SGHRS and CDR2 YFSETQ. CDR3 length: 15 residues. In nucleotides, the CDR3 is TGTGCCAGCTCCCTCCGCGGGGGAAGCAATCAGCCCCAGCATTTT. Translating gives CASSLRGGSNQPQHF.

The V gene is TRBV10-3, the J gene TRBJ2-7, with D tentatively TRBD1 (6 bases). Germline V gene sequence: CDR1 ENHRY, CDR2 SYGVKD. The CDR3 covers 13 residues. Deletions cut 6 bases from V and 3 bases from J, with 12 bases between. The DNA of the CDR3 is TGTGCCATCAGCCCCGGACAGTACTACGAGCAGTACTTC. Amino acid sequence: CAISPGQYYEQYF.

The V and J genes are TRBV12-3 or TRBV12-4 and TRBJ2-7; D is ambiguous. Between the trimmed V and J ends, which lost 6 bases and 0 bases, there was a span of 15 bases. The CDR3 spans 15 residues. CDR3 in DNA: TGTGCCAGCAGCTGGGCCCTAGGGCCCTCCTACGAGCAGTACTTC. This sequence encodes CASSWALGPSYEQYF.

This clonotype was counted once. This chain connects TRBV20-1 to TRBJ2-6; no definite D call. The CDR3 runs to 17 residues. V was clipped by 0 bases and J by 0 bases, with 12 bases between them. The V gene's germline CDR1 is DFQATT and CDR2 SNEGSKA (reference sequence). The CDR3 DNA reads as TGCAGTGCTAGAGATGAACAGCATCACTCTGGGGCCAACGTCCTGACTTTC. It encodes CSARDEQHHSGANVLTF.

The chain is built from TRBV5-1 and TRBJ2-7; 9 bases match TRBD1. With 4 bases clipped from V and 6 bases from J, the junction kept 8 bases outside the gene matches. In germline, CDR1 is SGHRS, CDR2 YFSETQ. The CDR3 is made up of 14 amino acids. The CDR3 sequence is CASSPGTGTGEQYF. The CDR3 DNA follows: TGCGCCAGCAGCCCCGGGACAGGGACTGGCGAGCAGTACTTC.

The V gene is TRBV20-1, the J gene TRBJ2-5; D is unresolved. This CDR3 is 17 amino acids long. In germline, CDR1 is DFQATT, CDR2 SNEGSKA (reference sequence). Trimming took 4 bases from V and 5 from J, leaving 26 bases between them. The CDR3 protein is CSATRVGSLLSRETQYF. CDR3 nucleotides: TGCAGTGCTACCCGAGTAGGCAGTCTACTAAGCCGGGAGACCCAGTACTTC.

The chain links TRBV29-1 to TRBJ2-2; tentative D call: TRBD1 (6 bases). There are 12 residues in the CDR3. V lost 6 bases to trimming and J lost 6 bases, with 11 bases between them. Germline V gene sequence: CDR1 SQVTM, CDR2 ANQGSEA. For the CDR3, the DNA is TGCAGCGTGCAGGGGTTTGCCGGGGAGCTGTTTTTT. As protein: CSVQGFAGELFF.

This clonotype was counted once. The V gene is TRBV12-3 or TRBV12-4, the J gene TRBJ1-4; perhaps TRBD1 as D (5 bases). Trimming removed 3 bases from V and 7 bases from J, with 18 bases in between. The CDR3 is 16 amino acids. The CDR3 here is CASSFSQLQAGEKLFF. CDR3 in DNA: TGTGCCAGCAGTTTTTCTCAGTTACAGGCGGGTGAAAAACTGTTTTTT.

CDR3 sequence: CASSPYDRVDNEQFF. The CDR3 DNA reads as TGTGCCAGCAGCCCTTACGACAGGGTTGACAATGAGCAGTTCTTC. The rearrangement links TRBV11-2 to TRBJ2-1; 7 bases are shared with TRBD1. Germline CDR1 is SGHAT and CDR2 is FQNNGV. The CDR3 sequence is 15 residues long. The V and J ends lost 5 bases and 5 bases, in that order; junction bases with no gene match: 9.

This chain uses TRBV28 with TRBJ2-5, with TRBD2 as a possible D gene (5 bases). This CDR3 comprises 14 residues. Germline V lookup: CDR1 MDHEN, CDR2 SYDVKM. V gave up 5 bases and J gave up 4 bases, with 14 bases separating them. The CDR3 coding sequence is TGTGCCAGCAGTCTTCGTTTGGCGGGAGAGACCCAGTACTTC. Its translation is CASSLRLAGETQYF.

The chain uses TRBV30 and TRBJ2-7; possibly TRBD1 or TRBD2 for D (5 bases each). Germline CDR1 and CDR2: GTSNPN and SVGIG (reference sequence). V lost 5 bases and J lost 6, with 11 bases in between. The CDR3 runs 11 residues. The CDR3 protein is CAWWGKGEQYF. CDR3 in DNA: TGTGCCTGGTGGGGGAAAGGCGAGCAGTACTTC.

Here the CDR3 DNA reads TGTGCCAGCAGCTTTACAGCAGTCTCCTACGAGCAGTACTTC. It translates to CASSFTAVSYEQYF. V is TRBV7-9 and J is TRBJ2-7; D uncertain. V lost 3 bases, J lost 0 bases, and 9 bases lay in between. The germline gives CDR1 SEHNR, CDR2 FQNEAQ (reference sequence). The CDR3 contains 14 residues.

The chain links TRBV6-5 to TRBJ2-7; D is possibly TRBD1 (6 bases). The CDR3 loop spans 14 amino acids. The germline V gene encodes CDR1 MNHEY and CDR2 SVGAGI. V lost 1 base, J lost 3 bases, and 10 bases lay in between. CDR3: CASSYLDSNYEQYF. In DNA form, the CDR3 reads TGTGCCAGCAGTTACTTGGACAGCAACTACGAGCAGTACTTC.

The chain links TRBV5-6 to TRBJ1-1; no firm D call. V was cut by 1 base and J by 1 base, with 8 bases left in between. The CDR3 is made up of 14 amino acids. Germline assignment: CDR1 SGHDT and CDR2 YYEEEE. CDR3 bases: TGTGCCAGCAGCTTGACAGACGAGAACACTGAAGCTTTCTTT. Its translation is CASSLTDENTEAFF.

The V and J genes are TRBV11-3 and TRBJ2-3; no reliable D call. Between the trimmed V and J ends, which lost 3 bases and 0 bases, there was a span of 13 bases. The CDR3 has 16 amino acids. Germline V gene sequence: CDR1 SGHNT, CDR2 YENEEA. The CDR3, as DNA: TGTGCCAGCAGCTTTGGATGGCCAACTAGCACAGATACGCAGTATTTT. Translated, it gives CASSFGWPTSTDTQYF.

This clonotype has just one count. The gene calls are TRBV6-5 and TRBJ2-7; D is perhaps TRBD1 (6 bases). The length of the CDR3 is 14 residues. V was cut by 1 base and J by 2 bases, with 9 bases left in between. Germline V gene sequence: CDR1 MNHEY, CDR2 SVGAGI. CDR3 residues: CASSYYRDPYEQYF. The CDR3 nucleotides are TGTGCCAGCAGTTACTACAGGGACCCCTACGAGCAGTACTTC.

V gene TRBV20-1 combines with J gene TRBJ1-1; a possible D gene is TRBD1 (6 bases). This CDR3 comprises 18 residues. The V end was cut by 3 bases, the J end by 6 bases, with 29 bases between. CDR1 is DFQATT, CDR2 SNEGSKA, per germline (reference sequence). The CDR3 sequence is CSASSRRGVERWKPEAFF. The CDR3, as DNA: TGCAGTGCTAGTTCCAGGAGGGGGGTAGAAAGGTGGAAGCCTGAAGCTTTCTTT.

The chain joins TRBV4-2 to TRBJ1-5, with D possibly being TRBD1 (5 bases). The CDR3 consists of 16 residues. V lost 0 bases and J lost 7, with 16 bases in between. Germline V gene data show CDR1 as LGHNA and CDR2 as YNFKEQ. CDR3 in amino acids: CASSQEKGRVNQPQHF. CDR3 in DNA: TGTGCCAGCAGCCAAGAAAAGGGACGGGTCAACCAGCCCCAGCATTTT.

The chain has TRBV4-1 and TRBJ2-7; D is uncertain. The V end lost 0 bases, the J end lost 4 bases, and 13 bases lay between the germline ends. The CDR3 is 15 residues long. Germline values: CDR1 MGHRA, CDR2 YSYEKL. In DNA form, the CDR3 reads TGCGCCAGCAGCCAAGAGCCAGACGACAATTACGAGCAGTACTTC. This translates into CASSQEPDDNYEQYF.

V gene TRBV30 combines with J gene TRBJ2-1; maybe TRBD2 (5 bases). The V gene lost 2 bases and the J gene lost 5 bases, with 7 bases spanning the gap. Germline V lookup: CDR1 GTSNPN, CDR2 SVGIG (reference sequence). The CDR3 runs 12 residues. The CDR3 bases are TGTGCCTGGAGTTGGCGGGACAATGAGCAGTTCTTC. As protein: CAWSWRDNEQFF.

The CDR3 region has the DNA TGCGCCAGCAGCCAAGAGGAAGCGGGGGTCCTCGGATACAATGAGCAGTTCTTC. This sequence encodes CASSQEEAGVLGYNEQFF. V is TRBV4-1 and J is TRBJ2-1; 8 bases are a match to TRBD2. V was pared by 0 bases and J by 4 bases, with 11 bases of the junction left unmatched. Germline loops: CDR1 MGHRA, CDR2 YSYEKL. The CDR3 extends over 18 amino acids.

This chain joins TRBV10-3 and TRBJ1-5; TRBD1 is a possible D gene (5 bases). The germline CDR1 and CDR2 sequences are ENHRY and SYGVKD. The CDR3 is 14 residues long. The ends were cut back, 4 bases at V and 4 bases at J, with 11 bases in the middle. The CDR3, as DNA: TGTGCCATCAGTGCGGGGCCTTCGAATCAGCCCCAGCATTTT. Its translation is CAISAGPSNQPQHF.

The rearrangement links TRBV6-2 or TRBV6-3 to TRBJ2-7, with a weak D call TRBD2 (5 bases). Germline V gives CDR1 MNHEY, CDR2 SVGEGT. Trimming took off 2 bases at V and 0 bases at J, with 11 bases between the two ends. The CDR3 runs 15 residues. The chain's CDR3 is CASSYGSGGSYEQYF. Written as DNA, the CDR3 is TGTGCCAGCAGTTACGGGAGTGGAGGCTCCTACGAGCAGTACTTC.

This clonotype was counted between two and nine times. V and J are TRBV7-6 and TRBJ1-1; 8 bases agree with TRBD1. Germline V gene sequence: CDR1 SGHVS, CDR2 FNYEAQ. The CDR3 runs to 16 residues. The V gene end was trimmed by 4 bases and the J gene end by 4 bases; junction bases not matched to a gene: 11. CDR3 region: CASSSQGARVVTEAFF. In DNA form, the CDR3 reads TGTGCCAGCAGCTCCCAGGGGGCGCGGGTGGTCACTGAAGCTTTCTTT.

V usage is TRBV20-1 and J usage is TRBJ1-2; D not resolved. The CDR3 is 14 amino acids. Germline-derived CDR1 and CDR2 are DFQATT and SNEGSKA (reference sequence). The V gene lost 5 bases and the J gene lost 5 bases, with 18 bases spanning the gap. In DNA form, the CDR3 reads TGCAGTGCTCGTTCGTCCGGGGTCCAGTATGGCTACACCTTC. Protein: CSARSSGVQYGYTF.

This rearrangement joins TRBV28 to TRBJ2-5; 11 bases map to TRBD2. The CDR3 has 14 residues. Germline CDR1 reads MDHEN; CDR2 reads SYDVKM. The CDR3 here is CVTGTSGAQETQYF. CDR3 DNA: TGTGTTACGGGGACTAGCGGAGCACAAGAGACCCAGTACTTC.

The chain links TRBV28 to TRBJ2-3; TRBD2 agrees at 7 bases. The CDR3 loop spans 14 amino acids. Germline V lookup: CDR1 MDHEN, CDR2 SYDVKM. The CDR3 reads CALGGLLGTDTQYF. CDR3 DNA sequence: TGTGCATTGGGGGGACTACTGGGAACAGATACGCAGTATTTT.

The chain links TRBV3-1 to TRBJ1-1; D gene ambiguous. The V end lost 2 bases, the J end lost 5 bases, and 6 bases lay between the germline ends. Germline V gene data show CDR1 as LGHDT and CDR2 as YNNKEL (reference sequence). The CDR3 totals 12 residues. CDR3 residues: CASSQPGTEAFF. The CDR3 nucleotides read TGTGCCAGCAGCCAACCCGGGACTGAAGCTTTCTTT.

The chain combines TRBV27 with TRBJ2-7; either TRBD1 or TRBD2 may fit D (5 bases each). Trimming pared 3 bases from V and 2 bases from J, leaving 11 bases between. The CDR3 spans 14 residues. Germline assignment: CDR1 MNHEY and CDR2 SMNVEV (reference sequence). Here the CDR3 reads CASSLGPVAYEQYF. CDR3 DNA: TGTGCCAGCAGTTTGGGACCGGTTGCCTACGAGCAGTACTTC.

The chain combines TRBV7-9 with TRBJ2-1; either TRBD1 or TRBD2 may supply D (5 bases each). The CDR3 sequence is 13 residues long. Germline V lookup: CDR1 SEHNR, CDR2 FQNEAQ (reference sequence). The V end lost 1 base, the J end lost 6 bases, and 7 bases lay between the germline ends. The CDR3 sequence is CASSLEGTNEQFF. CDR3 nucleotide sequence: TGTGCCAGCAGCTTAGAGGGGACCAATGAGCAGTTCTTC.